Listed below are T cell receptor beta chains from one sample, sequenced in a study of Ad26.COV2.S vaccination and SARS-CoV-2 variants. The protocol was immunoSEQ multiplex PCR, while the TCRdb copy is restricted to in-frame clones and leaves out a portion. Among 500,000 or so clones listed, roughly 85% were seen once. The sample consisted of peripheral blood, taken in a trial of Ad26.COV2.S vaccine versus placebo. The receptors stem from a person between 18 and 65 years old who received the Ad26.COV2.S COVID-19 vaccine or a placebo. The CDR3 runs from the conserved cysteine through the conserved F or W. The D gene is left open where the match is weak. Size tells how often a clone was seen (once, few, many) or the class of an expanded clone, and some rows leave it out.

12	.	.	TRBV30	TRBJ2-7	CAVDGSSYEQYF	TGTGCTGTGGACGGAAGCTCCTACGAGCAGTACTTC
13	.	.	TRBV30	TRBJ1-3	CAWSVSTGNTIYF	TGTGCCTGGAGTGTGAGTACTGGAAACACCATATATTTT
11	.	.	TRBV29-1	TRBJ2-3	CSVASTDTQYF	TGCAGCGTGGCTAGCACAGATACGCAGTATTTT
15	.	.	TRBV28	TRBJ2-1	CASKRLAGLGNEQFF	TGTGCCAGCAAGCGGTTGGCGGGGCTCGGGAATGAGCAGTTCTTC
13	.	.	TRBV6-2/TRBV6-3	TRBJ2-1	CASSYLRNNEQFF	TGTGCCAGCAGTTATCTGAGAAACAATGAGCAGTTCTTC
15	.	.	TRBV4-3	TRBJ1-2	CASSQEARQGYGYTF	TGCGCCAGCAGCCAAGAAGCGAGGCAGGGCTATGGCTACACCTTC
13	.	.	TRBV5-1	TRBJ2-2	CASSLVSTGELFF	TGCGCCAGCAGCTTGGTCTCCACCGGGGAGCTGTTTTTT
15	.	.	TRBV5-1	TRBJ1-2	CASSSPGLSNYGYTF	TGCGCCAGCAGTAGTCCGGGACTATCGAACTATGGCTACACCTTC
14	.	.	TRBV30	TRBJ1-5	CAWKLGSSNQPQHF	TGTGCCTGGAAATTGGGTAGTAGCAATCAGCCCCAGCATTTT
13	.	.	TRBV12-3/TRBV12-4	TRBJ1-1	CASADSMNTEAFF	TGTGCCAGCGCGGACAGCATGAACACTGAAGCTTTCTTT
11	.	.	TRBV27	TRBJ2-3	CASSLADTQYF	TGTGCCAGCAGTTTGGCAGATACGCAGTATTTT
16	.	.	TRBV6-5	TRBJ1-4	CASSLGLVATNEKLFF	TGTGCCAGCAGTTTAGGATTGGTTGCAACTAATGAAAAACTGTTTTTT
14	.	.	TRBV15	TRBJ2-2	CATSTDSYTGELFF	TGTGCCACCAGTACGGACAGCTACACCGGGGAGCTGTTTTTT
14	few	.	TRBV5-4	TRBJ1-1	CASSLGQRNTEAFF	TGTGCCAGCAGCTTGGGACAGAGGAACACTGAAGCTTTCTTT
15	once	TRBD1	TRBV6-5	TRBJ1-1	CASSYSTGEVTEAFF	TGTGCCAGCAGTTACTCCACAGGGGAGGTCACTGAAGCTTTCTTT
15	.	.	TRBV19	TRBJ2-1	CASSIDGSSYNEQFF	TGTGCCAGTAGTATTGACGGATCCTCCTACAATGAGCAGTTCTTC
14	.	TRBD1	TRBV28	TRBJ1-5	CASRQQGGVQPQHF	TGTGCCAGCAGGCAACAGGGGGGAGTTCAGCCCCAGCATTTT
13	few	.	TRBV7-3	TRBJ1-2	CASSRVSGYGYTF	TGTGCCAGCAGCCGGGTCTCCGGTTATGGCTACACCTTC
16	.	.	TRBV14	TRBJ2-1	CASSQVLGTNHNEQFF	TGTGCCAGCAGCCAAGTTCTCGGTACTAACCACAATGAGCAGTTCTTC
16	.	.	TRBV5-1	TRBJ1-1	CASSPELRDKNTEAFF	TGCGCCAGCAGCCCCGAGCTCCGGGACAAGAACACTGAAGCTTTCTTT
13	.	.	TRBV6-1	TRBJ1-2	CASSEAGSYGYTF	TGTGCCAGCAGTGAAGCGGGTAGTTATGGCTACACCTTC
13	.	.	TRBV6-5	TRBJ1-1	CASSLGTNTEAFF	TGTGCCAGCAGTTTAGGAACCAACACTGAAGCTTTCTTT
14	.	.	TRBV7-8	TRBJ1-3	CASSHGGGGNTIYF	TGTGCCAGCAGCCATGGAGGGGGGGGAAACACCATATATTTT
15	.	TRBD2	TRBV10-3	TRBJ2-7	CAISDKAGGTYEQYF	TGTGCCATCAGTGACAAAGCGGGAGGGACCTACGAGCAGTACTTC
14	.	.	TRBV9	TRBJ1-6	CASSADSQNSPLHF	TGTGCCAGCAGCGCCGACAGTCAAAATTCACCCCTCCACTTT
13	.	.	TRBV28	TRBJ1-2	CASSLTAPPGYTF	TGTGCCAGCAGTTTGACGGCACCCCCTGGCTACACCTTC
14	.	TRBD1	TRBV7-9	TRBJ2-7	CASSRGTGTHEQYF	TGTGCCAGCAGCCGTGGGACAGGGACACACGAGCAGTACTTC
19	.	TRBD2	TRBV10-1	TRBJ2-7	CASTKWASGRTPGSYEQYF	TGCGCCAGCACCAAATGGGCTAGCGGGAGGACCCCTGGATCCTACGAGCAGTACTTC
15	.	.	TRBV5-1	TRBJ1-5	CASSLTGTSNQPQHF	TGCGCCAGCAGCTTGACAGGGACAAGCAATCAGCCCCAGCATTTT
15	.	.	TRBV7-9	TRBJ1-6	CASSALVGVRSPLHF	TGTGCCAGCAGCGCCCTCGTCGGGGTAAGGTCACCCCTCCACTTT
14	.	TRBD1	TRBV5-1	TRBJ2-7	CASSSRTGGSEQYF	TGCGCCAGCAGCTCCCGGACAGGGGGCTCCGAGCAGTACTTC
15	.	TRBD2	TRBV7-9	TRBJ2-1	CASSPRLARNNEQFF	TGTGCCAGCAGCCCCCGACTAGCGAGAAACAATGAGCAGTTCTTC
13	.	.	TRBV5-4	TRBJ1-2	CASSLAGGSGYTF	TGTGCCAGCAGCTTGGCTGGTGGATCGGGCTACACCTTC